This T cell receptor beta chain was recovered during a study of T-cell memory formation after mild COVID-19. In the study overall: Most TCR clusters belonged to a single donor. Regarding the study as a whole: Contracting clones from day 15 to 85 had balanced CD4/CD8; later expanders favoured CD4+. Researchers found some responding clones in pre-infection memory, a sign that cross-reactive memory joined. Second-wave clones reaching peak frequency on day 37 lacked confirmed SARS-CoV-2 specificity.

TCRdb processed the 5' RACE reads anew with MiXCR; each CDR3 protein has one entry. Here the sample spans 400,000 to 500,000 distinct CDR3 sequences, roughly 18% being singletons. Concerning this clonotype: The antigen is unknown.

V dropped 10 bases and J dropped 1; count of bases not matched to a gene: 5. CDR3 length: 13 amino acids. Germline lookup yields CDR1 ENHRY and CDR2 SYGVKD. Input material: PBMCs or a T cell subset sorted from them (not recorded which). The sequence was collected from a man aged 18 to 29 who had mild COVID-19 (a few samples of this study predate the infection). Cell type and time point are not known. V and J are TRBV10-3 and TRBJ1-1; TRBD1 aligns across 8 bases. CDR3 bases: TGTGCCACAAAAACAGGGGGGAACACTGAAGCTTTCTTT. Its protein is CATKTGGNTEAFF.